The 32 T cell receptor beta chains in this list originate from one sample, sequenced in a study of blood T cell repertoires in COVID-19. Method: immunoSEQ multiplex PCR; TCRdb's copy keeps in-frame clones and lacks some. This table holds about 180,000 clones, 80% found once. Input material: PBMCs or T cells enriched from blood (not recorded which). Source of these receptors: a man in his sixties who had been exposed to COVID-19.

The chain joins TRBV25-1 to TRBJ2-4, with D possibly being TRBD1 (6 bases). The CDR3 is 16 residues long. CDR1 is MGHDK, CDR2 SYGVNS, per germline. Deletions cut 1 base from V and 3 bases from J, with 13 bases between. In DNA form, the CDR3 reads TGTGCCAGCAGTGAATGGTCAGGGGATGGCAAAAACATTCAGTACTTC. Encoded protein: CASSEWSGDGKNIQYF.

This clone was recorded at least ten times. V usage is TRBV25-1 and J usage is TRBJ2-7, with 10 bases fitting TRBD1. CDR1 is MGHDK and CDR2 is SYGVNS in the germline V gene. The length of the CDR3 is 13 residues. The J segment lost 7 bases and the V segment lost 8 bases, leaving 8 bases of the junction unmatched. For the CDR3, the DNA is TGTGCCAGCCGTCGACAGGGGGCGGGTGAGCAGTACTTC. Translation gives CASRRQGAGEQYF.

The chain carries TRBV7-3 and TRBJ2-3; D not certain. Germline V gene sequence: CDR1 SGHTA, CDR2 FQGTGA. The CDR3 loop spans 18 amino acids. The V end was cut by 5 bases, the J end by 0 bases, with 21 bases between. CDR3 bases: TGTGCCAGCAGCGCAAACCTTAATACCAGATCTAGCACAGATACGCAGTATTTT. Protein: CASSANLNTRSSTDTQYF.

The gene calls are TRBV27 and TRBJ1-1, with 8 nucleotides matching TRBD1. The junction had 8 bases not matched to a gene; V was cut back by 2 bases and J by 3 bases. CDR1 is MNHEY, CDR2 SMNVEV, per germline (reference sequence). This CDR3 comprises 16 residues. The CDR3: CASSLRRTGMDTEAFF. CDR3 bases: TGTGCCAGCAGTTTACGCCGGACAGGGATGGACACTGAAGCTTTCTTT.

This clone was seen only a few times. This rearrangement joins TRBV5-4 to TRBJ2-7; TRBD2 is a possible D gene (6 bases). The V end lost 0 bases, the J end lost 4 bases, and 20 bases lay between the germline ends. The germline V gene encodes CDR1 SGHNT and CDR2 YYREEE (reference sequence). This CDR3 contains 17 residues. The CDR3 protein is CASSLDRWSGRRYEQYF. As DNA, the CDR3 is TGTGCCAGCAGCTTGGATCGTTGGTCCGGGAGACGGTACGAGCAGTACTTC. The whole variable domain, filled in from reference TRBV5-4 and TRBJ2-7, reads ETGVTQSPTHLIKTRGQQVTLRCSSQSGHNTVSWYQQALGQGPQFIFQYYREEENGRGNFPPRFSGLQFPNYSSELNVNALELDDSALYLCASSLDRWSGRRYEQYFGPGTRLTVT.

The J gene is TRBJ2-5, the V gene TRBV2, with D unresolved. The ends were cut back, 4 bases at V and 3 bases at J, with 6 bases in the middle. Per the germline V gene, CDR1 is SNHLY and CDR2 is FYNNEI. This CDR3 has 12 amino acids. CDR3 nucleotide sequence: TGTGCCAGCAGTGTTACAGAAGAGACCCAGTACTTC. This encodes CASSVTEETQYF.

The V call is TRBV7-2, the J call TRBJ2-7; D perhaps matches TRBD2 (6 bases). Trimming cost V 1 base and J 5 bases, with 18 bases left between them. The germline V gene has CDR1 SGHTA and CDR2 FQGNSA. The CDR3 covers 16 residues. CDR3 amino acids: CASSLDSGLRNHEQYF. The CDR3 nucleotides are TGTGCCAGCAGCTTAGACTCGGGACTCAGAAACCACGAGCAGTACTTC.

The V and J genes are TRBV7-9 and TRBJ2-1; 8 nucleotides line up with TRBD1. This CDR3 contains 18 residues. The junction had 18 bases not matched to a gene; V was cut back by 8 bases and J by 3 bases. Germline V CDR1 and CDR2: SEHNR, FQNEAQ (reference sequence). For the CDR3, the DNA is TGTGCCAGCTGGGTGGGGGGTTGGGGACAGGCGATCTACAATGAGCAGTTCTTC. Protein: CASWVGGWGQAIYNEQFF.

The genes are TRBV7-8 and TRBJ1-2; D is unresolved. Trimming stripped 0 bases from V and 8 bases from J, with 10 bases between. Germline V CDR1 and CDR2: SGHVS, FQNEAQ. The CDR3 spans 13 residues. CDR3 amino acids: CASSLARVDGYTF. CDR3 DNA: TGTGCCAGCAGCTTAGCACGGGTTGACGGCTACACCTTC.

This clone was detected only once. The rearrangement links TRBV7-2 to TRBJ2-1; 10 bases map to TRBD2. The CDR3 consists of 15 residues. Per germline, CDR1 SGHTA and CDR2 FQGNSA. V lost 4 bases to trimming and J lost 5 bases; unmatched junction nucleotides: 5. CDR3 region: CASSSLAGVHNEQFF. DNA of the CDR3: TGTGCCAGCAGCTCCCTAGCGGGAGTCCACAATGAGCAGTTCTTC. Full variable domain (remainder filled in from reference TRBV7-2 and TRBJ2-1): GAGVSQSPSNKVTEKGKDVELRCDPISGHTALYWYRQSLGQGLEFLIYFQGNSAPDKSGLPSDRFSAERTGGSVSTLTIQRTQQEDSAVYLCASSSLAGVHNEQFFGPGTRLTVL.

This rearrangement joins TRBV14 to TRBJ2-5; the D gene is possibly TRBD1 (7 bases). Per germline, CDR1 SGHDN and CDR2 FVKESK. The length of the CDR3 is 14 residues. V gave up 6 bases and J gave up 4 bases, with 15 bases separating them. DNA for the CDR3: TGTGCCAGCAGGCCAGGGGGGCGGCCAGAGACCCAGTACTTC. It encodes CASRPGGRPETQYF.

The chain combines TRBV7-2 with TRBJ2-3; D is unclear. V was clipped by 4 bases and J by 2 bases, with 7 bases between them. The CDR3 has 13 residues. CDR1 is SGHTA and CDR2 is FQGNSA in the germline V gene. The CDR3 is CASSSQITDTQYF. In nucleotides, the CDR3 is TGTGCCAGCAGCTCCCAGATCACAGATACGCAGTATTTT.

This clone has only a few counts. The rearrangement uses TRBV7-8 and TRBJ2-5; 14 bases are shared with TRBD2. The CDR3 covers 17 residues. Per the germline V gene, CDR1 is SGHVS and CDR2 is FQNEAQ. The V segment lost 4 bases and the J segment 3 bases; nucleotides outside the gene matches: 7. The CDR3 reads CASSYPTSGRAKETQYF. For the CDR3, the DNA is TGTGCCAGCAGCTATCCGACTAGCGGGAGGGCAAAAGAGACCCAGTACTTC.

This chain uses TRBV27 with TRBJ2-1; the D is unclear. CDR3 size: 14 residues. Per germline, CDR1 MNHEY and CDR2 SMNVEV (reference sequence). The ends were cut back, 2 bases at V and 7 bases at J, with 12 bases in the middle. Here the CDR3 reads CASSLQRPMNEQFF. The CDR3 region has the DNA TGTGCCAGCAGTTTACAGCGCCCTATGAATGAGCAGTTCTTC.

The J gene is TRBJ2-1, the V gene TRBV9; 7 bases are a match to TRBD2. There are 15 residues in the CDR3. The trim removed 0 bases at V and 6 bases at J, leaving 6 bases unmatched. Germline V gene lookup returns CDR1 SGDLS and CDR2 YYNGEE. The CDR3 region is CASSVGTWEGNEQFF. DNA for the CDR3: TGTGCCAGCAGCGTAGGGACGTGGGAGGGCAATGAGCAGTTCTTC.

In DNA, the CDR3 is TGTGCCAGCAGTTCCCCCAGGACAGGGTCGCACGGGGAGCTGTTTTTT. This encodes CASSSPRTGSHGELFF. V usage is TRBV6-2 or TRBV6-3 and J usage is TRBJ2-2; the match to TRBD1 covers 8 bases. The germline V gene has CDR1 MNHEY and CDR2 SVGEGT. J gave up 7 bases and V 4 bases, and 11 bases lay outside the gene matches. The CDR3 runs 16 residues.

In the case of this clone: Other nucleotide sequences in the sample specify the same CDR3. For the CDR3, the DNA is TGTGCCAGCAGTCCGACCGGGACACTATACGAGCAGTACTTC. Translating gives CASSPTGTLYEQYF. The J gene is TRBJ2-7, the V gene TRBV27; the D gene is possibly TRBD1 (6 bases). Trimming took off 5 bases at V and 4 bases at J, with 15 bases between the two ends. The germline gives CDR1 MNHEY, CDR2 SMNVEV (reference sequence). The CDR3 loop spans 14 amino acids.

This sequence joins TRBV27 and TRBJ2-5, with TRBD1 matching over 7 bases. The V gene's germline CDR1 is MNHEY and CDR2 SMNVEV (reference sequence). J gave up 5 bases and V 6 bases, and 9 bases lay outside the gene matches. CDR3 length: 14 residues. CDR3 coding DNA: TGTGCCAGCAGGACCAGGGGGTTATTGGAGACCCAGTACTTC. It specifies CASRTRGLLETQYF.

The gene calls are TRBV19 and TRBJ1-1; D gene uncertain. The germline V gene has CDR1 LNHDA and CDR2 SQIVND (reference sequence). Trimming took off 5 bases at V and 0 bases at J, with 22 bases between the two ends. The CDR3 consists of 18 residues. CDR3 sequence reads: CASSPLESHLNMNTEAFF. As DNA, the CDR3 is TGTGCCAGTAGTCCTTTGGAGTCACACCTGAACATGAACACTGAAGCTTTCTTT.

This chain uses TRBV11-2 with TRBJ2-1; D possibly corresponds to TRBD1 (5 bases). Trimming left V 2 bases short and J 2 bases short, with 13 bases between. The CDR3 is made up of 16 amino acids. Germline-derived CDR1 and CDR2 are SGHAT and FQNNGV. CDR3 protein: CASSLSLDRTYNEQFF. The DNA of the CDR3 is TGTGCCAGCAGCTTATCCTTAGACAGAACCTACAATGAGCAGTTCTTC.

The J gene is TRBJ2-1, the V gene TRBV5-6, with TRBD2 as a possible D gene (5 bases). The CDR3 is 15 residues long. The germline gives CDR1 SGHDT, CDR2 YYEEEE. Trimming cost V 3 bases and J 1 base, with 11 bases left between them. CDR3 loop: CASSSAVSSYNEQFF. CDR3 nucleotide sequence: TGTGCCAGCAGCTCAGCGGTAAGTTCCTACAATGAGCAGTTCTTC.

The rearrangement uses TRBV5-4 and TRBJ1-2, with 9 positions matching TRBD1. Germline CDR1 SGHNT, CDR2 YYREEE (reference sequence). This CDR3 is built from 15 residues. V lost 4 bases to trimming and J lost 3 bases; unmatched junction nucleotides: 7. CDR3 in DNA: TGTGCCAGCAGCGTCGGGACAGGGACTGACTATGGCTACACCTTC. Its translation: CASSVGTGTDYGYTF.

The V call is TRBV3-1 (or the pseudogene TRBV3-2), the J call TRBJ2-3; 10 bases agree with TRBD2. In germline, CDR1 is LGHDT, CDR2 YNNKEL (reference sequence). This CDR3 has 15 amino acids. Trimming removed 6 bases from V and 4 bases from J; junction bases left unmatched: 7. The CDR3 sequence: CASRWSSGRADTQYF. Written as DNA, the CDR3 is TGTGCCAGCAGATGGAGCAGCGGGAGGGCAGATACGCAGTATTTT.

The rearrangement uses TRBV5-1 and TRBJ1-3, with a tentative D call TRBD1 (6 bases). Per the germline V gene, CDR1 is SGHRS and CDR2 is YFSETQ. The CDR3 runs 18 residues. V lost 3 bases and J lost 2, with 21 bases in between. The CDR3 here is CASSWETGSVGTGNTIYF. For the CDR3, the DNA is TGCGCCAGCAGCTGGGAGACAGGATCGGTTGGTACTGGAAACACCATATATTTT.

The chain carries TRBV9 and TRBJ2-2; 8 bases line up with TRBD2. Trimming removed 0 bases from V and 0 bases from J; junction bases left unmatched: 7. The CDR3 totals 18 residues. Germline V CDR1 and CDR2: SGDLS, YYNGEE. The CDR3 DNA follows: TGTGCCAGCAGCGTAGGACTAGCGAACTACGCGAACACCGGGGAGCTGTTTTTT. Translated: CASSVGLANYANTGELFF.

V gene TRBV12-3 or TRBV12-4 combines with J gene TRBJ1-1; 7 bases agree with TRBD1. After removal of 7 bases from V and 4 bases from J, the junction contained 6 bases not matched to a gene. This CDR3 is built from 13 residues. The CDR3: CASTVQGGTEAFF. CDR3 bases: TGTGCCAGCACGGTTCAGGGGGGCACTGAAGCTTTCTTT.

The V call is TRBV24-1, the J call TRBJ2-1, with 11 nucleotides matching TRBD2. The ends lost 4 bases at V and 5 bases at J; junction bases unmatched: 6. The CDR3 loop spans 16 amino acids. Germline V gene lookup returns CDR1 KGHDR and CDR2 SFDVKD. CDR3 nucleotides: TGTGCCACCAGTGAACCTAGCGGGAGGACCAACAATGAGCAGTTCTTC. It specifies CATSEPSGRTNNEQFF.

For the CDR3, the DNA is TGCGCCAGCAGCTTTGAACAGGGTATAGGCTACACCTTC. Translated: CASSFEQGIGYTF. The V gene is TRBV5-1, the J gene TRBJ1-2; TRBD1 is a possible D gene (6 bases). From germline, CDR1 is SGHRS and CDR2 YFSETQ. Trimming took off 2 bases at V and 8 bases at J, with 13 bases between the two ends. The CDR3 has 13 residues.

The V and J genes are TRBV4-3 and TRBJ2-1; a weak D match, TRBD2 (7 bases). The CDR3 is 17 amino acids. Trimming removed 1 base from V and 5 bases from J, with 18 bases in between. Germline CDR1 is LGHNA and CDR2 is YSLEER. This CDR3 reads CASSQGVKRDTNNEQFF. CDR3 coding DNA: TGCGCCAGCAGCCAAGGAGTCAAGCGGGACACCAACAATGAGCAGTTCTTC.

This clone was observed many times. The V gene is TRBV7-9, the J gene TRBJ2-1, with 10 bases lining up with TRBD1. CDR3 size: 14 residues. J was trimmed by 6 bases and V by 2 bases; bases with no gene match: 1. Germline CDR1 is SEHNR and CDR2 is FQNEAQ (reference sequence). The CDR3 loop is CASSLRTGGNEQFF. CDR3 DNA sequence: TGTGCCAGCAGCTTAAGGACAGGGGGCAATGAGCAGTTCTTC.

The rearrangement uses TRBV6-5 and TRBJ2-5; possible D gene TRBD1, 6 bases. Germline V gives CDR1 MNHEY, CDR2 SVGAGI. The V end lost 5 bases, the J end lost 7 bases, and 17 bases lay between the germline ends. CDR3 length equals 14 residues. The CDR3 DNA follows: TGTGCCAGCAGTACCTCAGGGGCCCGGGGGACCCAGTACTTC. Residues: CASSTSGARGTQYF.

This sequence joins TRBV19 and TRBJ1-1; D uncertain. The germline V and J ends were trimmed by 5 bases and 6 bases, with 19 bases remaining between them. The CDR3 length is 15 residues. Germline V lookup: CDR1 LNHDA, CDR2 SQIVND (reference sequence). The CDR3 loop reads CASSPYSRASAEAFF. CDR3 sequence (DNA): TGTGCCAGTAGTCCCTACTCCCGTGCTAGTGCTGAAGCTTTCTTT.